This T cell receptor beta chain emerged from a study of response to subunit inactivated influenza vaccine. MiXCR, run by TCRdb on the RT-PCR reads, gives a single entry per CDR3 protein. The profile shows 650,000 to 700,000 distinct CDR3 sequences, roughly 14% of them singletons. Comment on this clonotype: Antigen unknown.

The germline V gene encodes CDR1 ENHRY and CDR2 SYGVKD. The CDR3 length is 16 residues. Trimming shortened V by 4 bases and J by 3 bases, and 13 bases separated the two germline ends. The study's findings and limits: A suggestion made by the authors is that each seasonal influenza vaccination recruits few new T cells.

The sequence was obtained from a man aged 45-65 years who received an inactivated influenza vaccine. The J gene is TRBJ2-6, the V gene TRBV10-3; the D is unclear. The starting material was PBMCs from blood, obtained 11 to 12 days after vaccination. In DNA, the CDR3 is TGTGCCATCAGTGGCCCAGAACTCGGTGGGGCCAACGTCCTGACTTTC. Protein product: CAISGPELGGANVLTF.